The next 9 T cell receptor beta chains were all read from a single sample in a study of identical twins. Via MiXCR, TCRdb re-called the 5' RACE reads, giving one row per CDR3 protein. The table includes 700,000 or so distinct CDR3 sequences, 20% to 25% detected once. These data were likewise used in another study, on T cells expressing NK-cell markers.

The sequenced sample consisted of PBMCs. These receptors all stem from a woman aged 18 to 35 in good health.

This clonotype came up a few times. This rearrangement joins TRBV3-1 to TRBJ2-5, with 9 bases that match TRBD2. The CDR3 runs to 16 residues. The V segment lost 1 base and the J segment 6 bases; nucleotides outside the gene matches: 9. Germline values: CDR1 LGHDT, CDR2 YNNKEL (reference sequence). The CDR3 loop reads CASSQGWGTSIKTQYF. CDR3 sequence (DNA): TGTGCCAGCAGCCAAGGATGGGGGACTAGCATAAAGACCCAGTACTTC.

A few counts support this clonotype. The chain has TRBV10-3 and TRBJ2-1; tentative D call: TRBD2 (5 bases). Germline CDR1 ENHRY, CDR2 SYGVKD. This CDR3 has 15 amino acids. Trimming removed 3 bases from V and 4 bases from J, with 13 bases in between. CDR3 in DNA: TGTGCCATCAGTGAAGAGCGGCCCTCTTACAATGAGCAGTTCTTC. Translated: CAISEERPSYNEQFF.

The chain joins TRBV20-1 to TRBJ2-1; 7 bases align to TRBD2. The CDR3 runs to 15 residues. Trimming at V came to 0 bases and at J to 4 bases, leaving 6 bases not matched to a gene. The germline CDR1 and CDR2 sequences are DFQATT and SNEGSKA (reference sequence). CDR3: CSARDSERGYNEQFF. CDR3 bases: TGCAGTGCTAGAGATTCCGAGCGGGGTTACAATGAGCAGTTCTTC.

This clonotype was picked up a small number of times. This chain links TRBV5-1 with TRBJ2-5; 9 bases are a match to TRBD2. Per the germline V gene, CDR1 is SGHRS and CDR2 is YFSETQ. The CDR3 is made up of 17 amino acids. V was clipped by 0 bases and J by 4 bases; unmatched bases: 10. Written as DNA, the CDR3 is TGCGCCAGCAGCTTGGACGCCGGACTAGCGTTCGGAGAGACCCAGTACTTC. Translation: CASSLDAGLAFGETQYF.

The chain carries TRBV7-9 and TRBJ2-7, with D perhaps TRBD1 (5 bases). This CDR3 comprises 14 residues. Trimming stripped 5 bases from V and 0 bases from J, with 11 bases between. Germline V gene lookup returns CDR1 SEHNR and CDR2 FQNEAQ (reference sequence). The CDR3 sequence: CASSQKGNSYEQYF. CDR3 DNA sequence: TGTGCCAGCAGCCAAAAGGGGAACTCCTACGAGCAGTACTTC.

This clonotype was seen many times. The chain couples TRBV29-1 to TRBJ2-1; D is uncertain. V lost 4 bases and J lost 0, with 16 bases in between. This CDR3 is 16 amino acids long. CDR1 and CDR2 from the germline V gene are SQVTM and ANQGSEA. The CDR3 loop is CSVVGQSYRSYNEQFF. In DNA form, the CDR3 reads TGCAGCGTTGTTGGCCAGTCCTATCGCTCCTACAATGAGCAGTTCTTC.

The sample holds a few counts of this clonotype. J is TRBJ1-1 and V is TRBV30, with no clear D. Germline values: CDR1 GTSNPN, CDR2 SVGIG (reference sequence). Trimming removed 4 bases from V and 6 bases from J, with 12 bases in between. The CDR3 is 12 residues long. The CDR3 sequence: CAWIPLVPEAFF. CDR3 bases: TGTGCCTGGATTCCCCTCGTCCCTGAAGCTTTCTTT. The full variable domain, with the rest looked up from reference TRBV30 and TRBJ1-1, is SQTIHQWPATLVQPVGSPLSLECTVEGTSNPNLYWYRQAAGRGLQLLFYSVGIGQISSEVPQNLSASRPQDRQFILSSKKLLLSDSGFYLCAWIPLVPEAFFGQGTRLTVV.

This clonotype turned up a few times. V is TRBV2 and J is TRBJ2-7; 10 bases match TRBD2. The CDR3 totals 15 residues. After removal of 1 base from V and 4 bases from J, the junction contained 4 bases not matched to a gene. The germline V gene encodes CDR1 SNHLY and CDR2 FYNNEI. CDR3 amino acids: CASSEGVSGRYEQYF. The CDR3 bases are TGTGCCAGCAGTGAAGGTGTTAGCGGGAGGTACGAGCAGTACTTC.

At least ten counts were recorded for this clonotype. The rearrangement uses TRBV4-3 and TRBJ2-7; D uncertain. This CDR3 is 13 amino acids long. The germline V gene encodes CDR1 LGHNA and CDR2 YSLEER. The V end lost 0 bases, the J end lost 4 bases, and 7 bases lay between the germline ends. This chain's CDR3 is CASSQDSRYEQYF. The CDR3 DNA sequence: TGCGCCAGCAGCCAAGATTCACGGTACGAGCAGTACTTC.